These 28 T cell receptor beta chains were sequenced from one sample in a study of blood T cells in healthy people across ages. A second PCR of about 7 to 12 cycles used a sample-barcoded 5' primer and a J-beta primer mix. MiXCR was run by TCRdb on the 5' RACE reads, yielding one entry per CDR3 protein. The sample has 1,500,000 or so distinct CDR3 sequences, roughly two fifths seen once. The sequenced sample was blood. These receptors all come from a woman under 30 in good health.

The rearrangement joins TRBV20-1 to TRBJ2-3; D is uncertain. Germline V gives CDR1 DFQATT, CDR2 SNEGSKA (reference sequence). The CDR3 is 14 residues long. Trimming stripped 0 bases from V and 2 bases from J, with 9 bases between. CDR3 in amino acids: CSARDRSYTDTQYF. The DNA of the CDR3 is TGCAGTGCTAGAGATCGGTCTTACACAGATACGCAGTATTTT.

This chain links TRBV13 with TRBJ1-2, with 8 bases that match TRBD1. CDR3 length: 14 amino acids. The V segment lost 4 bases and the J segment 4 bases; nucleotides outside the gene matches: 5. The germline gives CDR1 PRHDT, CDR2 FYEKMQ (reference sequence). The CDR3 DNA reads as TGTGCCAGCAGCTCAGGGGGCTTCGGCTATGGCTACACCTTC. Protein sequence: CASSSGGFGYGYTF.

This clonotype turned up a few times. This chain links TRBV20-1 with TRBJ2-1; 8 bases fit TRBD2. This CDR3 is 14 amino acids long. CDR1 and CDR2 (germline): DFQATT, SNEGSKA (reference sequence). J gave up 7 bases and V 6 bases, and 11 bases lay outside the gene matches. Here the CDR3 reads CSARGAAGVNEQFF. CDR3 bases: TGCAGTGCCCGAGGGGCAGCGGGAGTGAATGAGCAGTTCTTC.

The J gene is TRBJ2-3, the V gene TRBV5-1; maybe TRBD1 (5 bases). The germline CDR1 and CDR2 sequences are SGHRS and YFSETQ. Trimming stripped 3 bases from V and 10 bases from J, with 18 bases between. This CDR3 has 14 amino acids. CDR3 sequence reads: CASSSRTTQSAQYF. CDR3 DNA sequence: TGCGCCAGCAGCTCTCGGACAACCCAAAGTGCGCAGTATTTT.

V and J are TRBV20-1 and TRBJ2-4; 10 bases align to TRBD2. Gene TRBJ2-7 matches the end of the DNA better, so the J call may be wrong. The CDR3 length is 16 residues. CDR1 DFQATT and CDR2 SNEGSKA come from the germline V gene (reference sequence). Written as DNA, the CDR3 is TGCAGTGCTAGAGATCATGTGGGACTAGCGTCCCACGAGCAGTACTTC. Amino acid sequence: CSARDHVGLASHEQYF.

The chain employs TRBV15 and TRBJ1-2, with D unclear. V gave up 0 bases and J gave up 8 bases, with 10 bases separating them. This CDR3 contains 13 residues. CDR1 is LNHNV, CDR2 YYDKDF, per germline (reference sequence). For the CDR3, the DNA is TGTGCCACCAGCAGAGAACGGAAGGAAGGCTACACCTTC. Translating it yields CATSRERKEGYTF.

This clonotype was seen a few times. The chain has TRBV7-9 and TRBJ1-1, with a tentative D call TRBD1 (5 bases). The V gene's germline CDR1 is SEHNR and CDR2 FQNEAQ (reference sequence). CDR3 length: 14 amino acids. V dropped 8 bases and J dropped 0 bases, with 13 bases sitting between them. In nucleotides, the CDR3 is TGTGCCAGCTCGCGGGGGACGGTGAACACTGAAGCTTTCTTT. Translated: CASSRGTVNTEAFF.

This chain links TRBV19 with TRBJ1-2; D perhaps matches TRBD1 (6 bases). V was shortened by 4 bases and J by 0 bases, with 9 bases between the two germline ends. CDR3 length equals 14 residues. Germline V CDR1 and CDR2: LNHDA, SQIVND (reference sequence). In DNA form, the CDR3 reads TGTGCCAGTAGTACAGGGGATTCTAACTATGGCTACACCTTC. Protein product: CASSTGDSNYGYTF.

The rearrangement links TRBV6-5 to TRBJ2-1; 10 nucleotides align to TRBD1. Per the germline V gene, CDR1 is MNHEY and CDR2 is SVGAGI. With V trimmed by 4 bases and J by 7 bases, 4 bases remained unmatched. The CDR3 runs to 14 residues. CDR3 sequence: CASSWTGGFNEQFF. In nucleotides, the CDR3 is TGTGCCAGCAGTTGGACAGGGGGTTTTAATGAGCAGTTCTTC.

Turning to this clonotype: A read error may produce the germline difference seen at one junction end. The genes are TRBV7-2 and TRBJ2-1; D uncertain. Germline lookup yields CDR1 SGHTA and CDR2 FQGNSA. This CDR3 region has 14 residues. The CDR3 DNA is TGTGCCAGCAGCTTATTAGAGATCCTGAATGGGCAGTTCTTC. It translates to CASSLLEILNGQFF.

The CDR3 spells CSARDLFLAGGHYNEQFF. CDR3 DNA: TGCAGTGCTAGAGATCTCTTCCTAGCGGGAGGGCACTACAATGAGCAGTTCTTC. The chain is built from TRBV20-1 and TRBJ2-1, with TRBD2 matching over 12 bases. V was clipped by 0 bases and J by 3 bases; unmatched bases: 9. Germline V CDR1 and CDR2: DFQATT, SNEGSKA (reference sequence). The CDR3 has 18 amino acids.

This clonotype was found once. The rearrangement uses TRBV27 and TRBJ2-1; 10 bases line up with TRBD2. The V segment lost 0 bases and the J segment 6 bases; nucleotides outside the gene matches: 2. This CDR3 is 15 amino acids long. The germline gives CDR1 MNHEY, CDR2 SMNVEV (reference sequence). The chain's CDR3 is CASSLSEREGNEQFF. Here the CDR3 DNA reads TGTGCCAGCAGTTTATCGGAGCGGGAGGGCAATGAGCAGTTCTTC.

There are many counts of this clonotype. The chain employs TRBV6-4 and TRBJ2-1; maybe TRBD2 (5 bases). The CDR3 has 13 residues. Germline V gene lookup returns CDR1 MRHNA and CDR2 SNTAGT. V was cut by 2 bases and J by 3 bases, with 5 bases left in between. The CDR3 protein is CASSDTSYNEQFF. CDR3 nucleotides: TGTGCCAGCAGTGACACTAGCTACAATGAGCAGTTCTTC.

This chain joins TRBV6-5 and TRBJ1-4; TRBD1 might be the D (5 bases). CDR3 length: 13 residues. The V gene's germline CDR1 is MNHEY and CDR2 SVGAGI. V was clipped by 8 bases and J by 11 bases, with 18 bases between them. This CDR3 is CASRTGGVGKLFF. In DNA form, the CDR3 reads TGTGCCAGCCGAACAGGTGGGGTCGGGAAACTGTTTTTT.

The CDR3, as DNA: TGTGCCACCAGCAGAGATCATGCTAGCGGGAGAGGGGTTCTTTACGAGCAGTACTTC. This codes for CATSRDHASGRGVLYEQYF. V is TRBV15 and J is TRBJ2-7, with 10 positions matching TRBD2. From germline, CDR1 is LNHNV and CDR2 YYDKDF (reference sequence). Trimming cost V 0 bases and J 4 bases; bases outside gene matches: 15. The CDR3 contains 19 residues.

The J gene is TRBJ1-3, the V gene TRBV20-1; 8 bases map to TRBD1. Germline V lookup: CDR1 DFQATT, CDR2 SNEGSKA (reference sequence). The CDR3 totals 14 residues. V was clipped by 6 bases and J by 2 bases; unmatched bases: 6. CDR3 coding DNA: TGCAGTGCCCCGGACAGGGTGGCTGGAAACACCATATATTTT. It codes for CSAPDRVAGNTIYF.

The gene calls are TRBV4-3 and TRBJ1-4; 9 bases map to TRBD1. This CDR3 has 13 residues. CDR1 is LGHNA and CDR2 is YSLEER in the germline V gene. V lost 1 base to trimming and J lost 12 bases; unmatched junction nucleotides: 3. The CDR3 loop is CASSQGRDRELFF. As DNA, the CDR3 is TGCGCCAGCAGCCAAGGTCGGGACAGGGAACTGTTTTTT.

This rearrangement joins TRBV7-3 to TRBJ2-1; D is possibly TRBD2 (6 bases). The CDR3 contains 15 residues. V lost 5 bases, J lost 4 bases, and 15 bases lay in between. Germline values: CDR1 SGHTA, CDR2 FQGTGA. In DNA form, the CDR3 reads TGTGCCAGCAGCCAAACACCTAGCGAGTACAATGAGCAGTTCTTC. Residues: CASSQTPSEYNEQFF.

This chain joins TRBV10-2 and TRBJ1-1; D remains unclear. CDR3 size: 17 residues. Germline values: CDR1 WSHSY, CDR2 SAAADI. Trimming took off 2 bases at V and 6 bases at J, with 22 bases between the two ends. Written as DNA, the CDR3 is TGCGCCAGCAGTGAGAACCCCCGGGCCCGAGTGAATGCTGAAGCTTTCTTT. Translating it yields CASSENPRARVNAEAFF.

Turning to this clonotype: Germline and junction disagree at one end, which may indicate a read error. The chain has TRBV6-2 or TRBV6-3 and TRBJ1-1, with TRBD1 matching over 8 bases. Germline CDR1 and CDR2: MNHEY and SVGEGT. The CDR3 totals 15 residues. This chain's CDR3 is CASSYRQGRMAEAFF. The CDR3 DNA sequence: TGCGCCAGCAGTTACCGACAGGGGAGGATGGCTGAAGCTTTCTTT.

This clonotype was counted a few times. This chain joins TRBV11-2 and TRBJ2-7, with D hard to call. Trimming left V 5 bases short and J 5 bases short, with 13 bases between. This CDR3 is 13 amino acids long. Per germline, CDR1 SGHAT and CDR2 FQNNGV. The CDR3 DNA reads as TGTGCCAGCAGCGTTCTCGCGAACCACGAGCAGTACTTC. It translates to CASSVLANHEQYF.

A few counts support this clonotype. CDR3 residues: CASSTVGRGDYGYTF. The CDR3 nucleotides are TGTGCCAGCAGCACCGTGGGACGTGGAGACTATGGCTACACCTTC. This chain links TRBV5-5 with TRBJ1-2; weak D call: TRBD1 (5 bases). The CDR3 is 15 residues long. CDR1 is SGHKS, CDR2 YYEKEE, per germline (reference sequence). V shed 4 bases and J shed 3 bases, with 16 bases lying between them.

The DNA of the CDR3 is TGTGCCAGCAGTGACTCGGGTGGGCACAATAGCAATCAGCCCCAGCATTTT. Translation gives CASSDSGGHNSNQPQHF. V is TRBV6-4 and J is TRBJ1-5; D gene ambiguous. This CDR3 is 17 amino acids long. V lost 0 bases, J lost 0 bases, and 12 bases lay in between. Per the germline V gene, CDR1 is MRHNA and CDR2 is SNTAGT.

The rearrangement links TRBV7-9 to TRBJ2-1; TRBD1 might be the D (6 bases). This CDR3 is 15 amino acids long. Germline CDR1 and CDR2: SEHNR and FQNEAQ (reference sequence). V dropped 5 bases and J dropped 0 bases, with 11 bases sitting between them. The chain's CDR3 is CASSNRGSSYNEQFF. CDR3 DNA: TGTGCCAGCAGCAATAGGGGGAGCTCCTACAATGAGCAGTTCTTC.

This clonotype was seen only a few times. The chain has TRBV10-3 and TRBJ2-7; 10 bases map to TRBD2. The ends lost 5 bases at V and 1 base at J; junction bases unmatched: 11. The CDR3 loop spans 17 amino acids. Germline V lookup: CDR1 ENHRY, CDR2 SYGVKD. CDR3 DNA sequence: TGTGCCATCAGTTCTGGAGGACTAGCGGCCCGATCCTACGAGCAGTACTTC. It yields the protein CAISSGGLAARSYEQYF.

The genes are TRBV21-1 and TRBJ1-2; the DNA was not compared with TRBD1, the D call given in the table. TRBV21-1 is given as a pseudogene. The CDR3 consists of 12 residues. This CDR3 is CASFEGQYGYTF. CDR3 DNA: TGTGCCAGCTTCGAGGGACAGTATGGCTACACCTTC.

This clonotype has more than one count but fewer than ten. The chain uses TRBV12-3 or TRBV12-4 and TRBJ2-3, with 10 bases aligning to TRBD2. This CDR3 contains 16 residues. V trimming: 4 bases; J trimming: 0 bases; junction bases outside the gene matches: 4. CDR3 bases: TGTGCCAGCAGTTCCGGGACTAGCGCTAGCACAGATACGCAGTATTTT. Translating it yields CASSSGTSASTDTQYF.

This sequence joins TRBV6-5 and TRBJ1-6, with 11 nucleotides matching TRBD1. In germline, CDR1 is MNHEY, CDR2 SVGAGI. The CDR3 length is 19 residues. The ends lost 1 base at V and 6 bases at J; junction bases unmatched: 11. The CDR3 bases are TGTGCCAGCAGTTACTTGGGACAGGGGGACCTTATCGTTAATTCACCCCTCCACTTT. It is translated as CASSYLGQGDLIVNSPLHF.